These 15 T cell receptor beta chains originate from one sample sequenced in a study of cytomegalovirus exposure and HLA in healthy donors. PCR primers comprised 60 Vbeta and 13 Jbeta primers. Repertoires were generated with immunoSEQ multiplex PCR, while TCRdb's copy carries only in-frame clones and drops some. This table holds roughly 86,000 clones, around 71% found once. What was sequenced was PBMCs. These receptors originate from a man aged 55 to 69 in good health and CMV-seronegative.

This chain links TRBV18 with TRBJ2-1; D remains unclear. With 3 bases removed from V and 5 bases from J, the gap between germline ends came to 8 bases. The CDR3 is 13 amino acids. The germline V gene encodes CDR1 KGHSH and CDR2 LQKENI. The CDR3 loop is CASSPGGDNEQFF. The DNA for the CDR3 is TGTGCCAGCTCACCTGGCGGCGACAATGAGCAGTTCTTC. Variable domain in full (rest from reference TRBV18 and TRBJ2-1): NAGVMQNPRHLVRRRGQEARLRCSPMKGHSHVYWYRQLPEEGLKFMVYLQKENIIDESGMPKERFSAEFPKEGPSILRIQQVVRGDSAAYFCASSPGGDNEQFFGPGTRLTVL.

This chain uses TRBV2 with TRBJ2-3, with 8 bases identical to TRBD2. The CDR3 has 15 amino acids. V lost 1 base to trimming and J lost 7 bases; unmatched junction nucleotides: 7. Germline V gene sequence: CDR1 SNHLY, CDR2 FYNNEI. The CDR3 loop is CASSEGFSGKNTQYF. CDR3 in DNA: TGTGCCAGCAGTGAAGGGTTTAGCGGGAAGAATACGCAGTATTTT.

The chain combines TRBV10-1 with TRBJ2-7; 7 bases align to TRBD1. Germline V gives CDR1 WNHNN, CDR2 SYGVQD (reference sequence). The length of the CDR3 is 14 residues. J was trimmed by 6 bases and V by 2 bases; bases with no gene match: 7. The CDR3 region is CASSENRGIREQYF. The DNA for the CDR3 is TGCGCCAGCAGTGAGAACAGGGGAATACGCGAGCAGTACTTC.

This sequence joins TRBV5-1 and TRBJ2-2; the match to TRBD2 covers 7 bases. Trimming at V came to 4 bases and at J to 2 bases, leaving 8 bases not matched to a gene. Germline V gene lookup returns CDR1 SGHRS and CDR2 YFSETQ. The CDR3 extends over 16 amino acids. The CDR3 sequence is CASSNRDYLNTGELFF. CDR3 DNA: TGCGCCAGCAGCAACCGGGACTATCTAAACACCGGGGAGCTGTTTTTT.

The rearrangement joins TRBV20-1 to TRBJ1-2, with a possible D match to TRBD1 (5 bases). V dropped 6 bases and J dropped 3 bases, with 8 bases sitting between them. The germline V gene encodes CDR1 DFQATT and CDR2 SNEGSKA (reference sequence). The CDR3 is 11 residues long. CDR3 sequence: CSATEDYGYTF. The CDR3 nucleotides are TGCAGTGCGACAGAAGACTATGGCTACACCTTC.

The rearrangement uses TRBV11-2 and TRBJ2-7, with 11 positions matching TRBD2. Looked up from germline, CDR1 is SGHAT and CDR2 is FQNNGV. The J segment lost 6 bases and the V segment lost 1 base, leaving 2 bases of the junction unmatched. The CDR3 runs 14 residues. The CDR3 region is CASSLALAGGEQYF. As DNA, the CDR3 is TGTGCCAGCAGCTTAGCTCTAGCGGGAGGCGAGCAGTACTTC.

The count of this clone is one. One junction end disagrees with the germline gene, perhaps due to a read error. The V gene is TRBV4-3, the J gene TRBJ2-3; D possibly corresponds to TRBD2 (7 bases). The CDR3 covers 15 residues. CDR1 is LGHNA, CDR2 YSLEER, per germline. The DNA for the CDR3 is TGCGCCAGCAGCGAAGACGGGGGGCAGGCAGATACGCAGTATTTT. This translates into CASSEDGGQADTQYF.

The genes are TRBV6-1 and TRBJ1-1; 7 bases are a match to TRBD1. V dropped 3 bases and J dropped 4; count of bases not matched to a gene: 5. This CDR3 has 14 residues. Germline V gene lookup returns CDR1 MNHNS and CDR2 SASEGT. CDR3 sequence reads: CASSELQGFTEAFF. In nucleotides, the CDR3 is TGTGCCAGCAGTGAGTTACAGGGGTTCACTGAAGCTTTCTTT.

V usage is TRBV11-3 and J usage is TRBJ1-1; 8 positions match TRBD1. Germline V gene data show CDR1 as SGHNT and CDR2 as YENEEA. The CDR3 contains 14 residues. V shed 5 bases, J shed 1 base, and the junction held 3 bases outside the gene matches. For the CDR3, the DNA is TGTGCCAGCAGCCAAGGACAGGGGAACACTGAAGCTTTCTTT. Translated: CASSQGQGNTEAFF.

The CDR3 DNA sequence: TGTGCCAGCAGTGAACGGACAGGGCTAGGGGCCCAGTACTTC. The encoded protein is CASSERTGLGAQYF. This sequence joins TRBV6-1 and TRBJ2-5; 8 bases agree with TRBD1. The V gene end was trimmed by 2 bases and the J gene end by 9 bases; junction bases not matched to a gene: 8. Germline V gene data show CDR1 as MNHNS and CDR2 as SASEGT. The CDR3 covers 14 residues.

The chain recombines TRBV6-5 with TRBJ2-5; D ambiguous. Germline CDR1 is MNHEY and CDR2 is SVGAGI. The CDR3 sequence is 15 residues long. The ends were cut back, 7 bases at V and 7 bases at J, with 22 bases in the middle. CDR3 sequence (DNA): TGTGCCAGCACCAACAGAGAACTCCTGGGTGGGACCCAGTACTTC. Translating it yields CASTNRELLGGTQYF.

The chain combines TRBV28 with TRBJ2-2; 7 nucleotides line up with TRBD2. V trimming: 5 bases; J trimming: 5 bases; junction bases outside the gene matches: 8. The length of the CDR3 is 15 residues. In germline, CDR1 is MDHEN, CDR2 SYDVKM. This chain's CDR3 is CASSPRAGRTGELFF. DNA for the CDR3: TGTGCCAGCAGTCCTAGAGCGGGAAGGACCGGGGAGCTGTTTTTT.

V usage is TRBV5-1 and J usage is TRBJ2-6, with TRBD1 matching over 7 bases. Germline lookup yields CDR1 SGHRS and CDR2 YFSETQ. With V trimmed by 2 bases and J by 0 bases, 5 bases remained unmatched. This CDR3 region has 17 residues. The CDR3 coding sequence is TGCGCCAGCAGCTTTAGGGGGCGCGGCTCTGGGGCCAACGTCCTGACTTTC. This sequence encodes CASSFRGRGSGANVLTF.

The chain employs TRBV7-2 and TRBJ1-1; TRBD1 matches 8 bases. V lost 4 bases, J lost 1 base, and 5 bases stayed unmatched. CDR3 size: 15 residues. Germline CDR1 and CDR2: SGHTA and FQGNSA. The CDR3 sequence is CASSWTGTGNTEAFF. CDR3 nucleotides: TGTGCCAGCAGCTGGACCGGGACAGGGAACACTGAAGCTTTCTTT.

In regard to this clone: One end of the junction fails to match germline, which may point to a read error. This chain joins TRBV28 and TRBJ1-2, with D unclear. CDR1 is MDHEN, CDR2 SYDVKM, per germline. The CDR3 length is 12 residues. DNA of the CDR3: TGTGCCAGCAGTTTTAGTAACTATGGCTACCCCTTC. It translates to CASSFSNYGYPF.